Here is one TCR beta chain with its context. CDR3 size: 16 residues. The data were obtained in a study of T cells expressing NK-cell markers. Across the study: From sorted CD3+CD56+NKG2C+, CD3+CD56+NKG2C- and CD3+CD56-NKG2C+ T cells came the TCR beta repertoires. The eight sequenced donors comprised seven who were HCMV-seropositive and one who was seronegative.

TCR beta libraries carry UMIs added by 5'RACE template switching. TCRdb reprocessed the 5' RACE reads and reports one entry per CDR3 protein, with no DNA. This sample's table reports roughly 180,000 distinct CDR3 sequences. The sample taken for sequencing was blood T cells: a sorted CD56 or NKG2C T cell subset, CD4+ or CD8+ T cells, or bulk PBMC T cells (not recorded which). The chain combines TRBV12-3 or TRBV12-4 with TRBJ2-7; the D gene TCRdb calls, TRBD1, cannot be checked with no DNA. The clonotype was recovered from a man aged 18 to 70 in good health. The CDR3 sequence is CASSSGKGGEVGEQYF.